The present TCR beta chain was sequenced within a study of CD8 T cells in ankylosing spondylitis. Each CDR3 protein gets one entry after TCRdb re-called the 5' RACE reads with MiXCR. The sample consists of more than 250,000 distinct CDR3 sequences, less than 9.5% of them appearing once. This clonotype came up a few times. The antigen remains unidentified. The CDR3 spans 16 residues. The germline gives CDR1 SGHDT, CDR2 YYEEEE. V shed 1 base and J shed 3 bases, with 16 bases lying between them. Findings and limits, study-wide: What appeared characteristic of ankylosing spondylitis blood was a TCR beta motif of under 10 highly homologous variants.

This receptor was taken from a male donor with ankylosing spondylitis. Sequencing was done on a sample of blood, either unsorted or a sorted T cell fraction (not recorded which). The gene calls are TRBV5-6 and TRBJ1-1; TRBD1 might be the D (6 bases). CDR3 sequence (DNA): TGTGCCAGCAGCTTGTTCGGGGGCCTAGTAGACACTGAAGCTTTCTTT. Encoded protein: CASSLFGGLVDTEAFF.